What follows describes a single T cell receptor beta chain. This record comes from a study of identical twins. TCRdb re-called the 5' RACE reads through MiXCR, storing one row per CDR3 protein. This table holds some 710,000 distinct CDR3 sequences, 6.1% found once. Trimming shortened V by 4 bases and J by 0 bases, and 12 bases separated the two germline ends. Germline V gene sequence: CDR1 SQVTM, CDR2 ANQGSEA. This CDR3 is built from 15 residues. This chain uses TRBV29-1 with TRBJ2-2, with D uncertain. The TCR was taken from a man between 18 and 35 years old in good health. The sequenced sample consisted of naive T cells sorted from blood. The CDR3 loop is CSVGMRLANTGELFF. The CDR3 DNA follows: TGCAGCGTTGGTATGCGGCTAGCGAACACCGGGGAGCTGTTTTTT.